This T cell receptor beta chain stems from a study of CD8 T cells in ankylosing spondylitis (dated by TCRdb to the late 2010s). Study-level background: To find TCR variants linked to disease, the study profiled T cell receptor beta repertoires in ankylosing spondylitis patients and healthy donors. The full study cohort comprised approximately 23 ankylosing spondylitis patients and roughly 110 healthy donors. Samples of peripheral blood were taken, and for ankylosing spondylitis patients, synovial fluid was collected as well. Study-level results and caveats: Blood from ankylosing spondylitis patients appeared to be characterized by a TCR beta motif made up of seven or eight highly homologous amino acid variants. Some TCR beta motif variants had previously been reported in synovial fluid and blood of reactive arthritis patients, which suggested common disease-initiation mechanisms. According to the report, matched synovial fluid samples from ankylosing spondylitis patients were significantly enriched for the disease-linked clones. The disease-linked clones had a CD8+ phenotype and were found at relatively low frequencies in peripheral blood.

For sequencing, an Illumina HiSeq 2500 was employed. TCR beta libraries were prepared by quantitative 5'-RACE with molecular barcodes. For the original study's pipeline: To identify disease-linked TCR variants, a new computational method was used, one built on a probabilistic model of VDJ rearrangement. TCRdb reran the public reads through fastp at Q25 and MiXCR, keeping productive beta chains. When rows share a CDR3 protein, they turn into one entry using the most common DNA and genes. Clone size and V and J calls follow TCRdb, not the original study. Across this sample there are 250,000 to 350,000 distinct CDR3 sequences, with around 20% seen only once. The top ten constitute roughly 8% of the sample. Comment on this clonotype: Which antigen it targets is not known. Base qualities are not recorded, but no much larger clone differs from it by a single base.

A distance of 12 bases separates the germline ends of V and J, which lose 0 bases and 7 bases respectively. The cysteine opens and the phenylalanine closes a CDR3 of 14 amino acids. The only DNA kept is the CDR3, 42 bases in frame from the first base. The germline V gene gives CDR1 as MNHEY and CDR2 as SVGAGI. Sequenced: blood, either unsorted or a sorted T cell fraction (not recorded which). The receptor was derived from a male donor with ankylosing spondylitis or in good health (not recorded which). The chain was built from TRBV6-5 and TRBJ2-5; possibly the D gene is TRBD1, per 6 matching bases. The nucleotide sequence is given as TGTGCCAGCAGTTACTCCCAGGGGTGGAGGACCCAGTACTTC. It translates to CASSYSQGWRTQYF.